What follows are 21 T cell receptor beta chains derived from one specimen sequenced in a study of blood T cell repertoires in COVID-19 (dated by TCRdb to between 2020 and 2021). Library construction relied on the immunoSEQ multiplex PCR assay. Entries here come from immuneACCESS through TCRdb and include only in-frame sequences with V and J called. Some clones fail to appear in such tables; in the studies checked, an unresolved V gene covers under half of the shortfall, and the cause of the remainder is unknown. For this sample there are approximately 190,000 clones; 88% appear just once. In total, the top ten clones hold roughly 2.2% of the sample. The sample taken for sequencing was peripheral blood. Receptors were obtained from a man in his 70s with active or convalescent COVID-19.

CDR3 nucleotides: TGTGCCAGCAGTTACCGACAGGGGCCATACGAGCAGTTCTTC. This encodes CASSYRQGPYEQFF. The rearrangement joins TRBV6-2 or TRBV6-3 to TRBJ2-1, with TRBD1 matching 8 bases. CDR3 length: 14 residues. CDR1 is MNHEY and CDR2 is SVGEGT in the germline V gene. Trimming cost V 2 bases and J 10 bases; bases outside gene matches: 7.

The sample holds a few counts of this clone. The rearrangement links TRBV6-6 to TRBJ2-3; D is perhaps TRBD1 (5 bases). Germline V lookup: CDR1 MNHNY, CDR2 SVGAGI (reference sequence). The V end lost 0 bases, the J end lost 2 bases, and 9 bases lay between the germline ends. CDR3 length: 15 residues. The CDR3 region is CASSYSNRITDTQYF. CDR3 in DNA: TGTGCCAGCAGTTACTCGAACAGGATCACAGATACGCAGTATTTT.

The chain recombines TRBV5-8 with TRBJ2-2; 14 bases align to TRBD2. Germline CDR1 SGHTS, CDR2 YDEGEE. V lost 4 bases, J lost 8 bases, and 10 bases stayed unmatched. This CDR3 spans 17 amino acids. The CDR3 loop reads CASSPTGLAGGHGELFF. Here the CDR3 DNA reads TGTGCCAGCAGCCCGACCGGACTAGCGGGAGGACATGGGGAGCTGTTTTTT.

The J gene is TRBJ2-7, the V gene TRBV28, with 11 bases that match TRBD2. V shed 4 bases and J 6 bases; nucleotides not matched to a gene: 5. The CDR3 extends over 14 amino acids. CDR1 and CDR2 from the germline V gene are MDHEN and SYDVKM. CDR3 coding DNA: TGTGCCAGCAGTTCACGAGGGACTAGCGGCGAGCAGTACTTC. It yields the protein CASSSRGTSGEQYF. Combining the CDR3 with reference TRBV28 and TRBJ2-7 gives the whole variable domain DVKVTQSSRYLVKRTGEKVFLECVQDMDHENMFWYRQDPGLGLRLIYFSYDVKMKEKGDIPEGYSVSREKKERFSLILESASTNQTSMYLCASSSRGTSGEQYFGPGTRLTVT.

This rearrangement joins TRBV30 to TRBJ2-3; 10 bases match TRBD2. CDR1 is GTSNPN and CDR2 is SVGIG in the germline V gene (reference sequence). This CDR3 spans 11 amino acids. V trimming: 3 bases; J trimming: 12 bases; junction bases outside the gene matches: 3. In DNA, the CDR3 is TGTGCCTGGAGGTTACTAGCGGGACAGTATTTT. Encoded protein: CAWRLLAGQYF. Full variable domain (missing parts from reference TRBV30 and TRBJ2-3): SQTIHQWPATLVQPVGSPLSLECTVEGTSNPNLYWYRQAAGRGLQLLFYSVGIGQISSEVPQNLSASRPQDRQFILSSKKLLLSDSGFYLCAWRLLAGQYFGPGTRLTVL.

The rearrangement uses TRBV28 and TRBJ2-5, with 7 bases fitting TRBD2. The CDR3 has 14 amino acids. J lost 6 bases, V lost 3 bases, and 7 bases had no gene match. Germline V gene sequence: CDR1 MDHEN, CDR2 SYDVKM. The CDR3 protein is CASSFGGSGKTQYF. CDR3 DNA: TGTGCCAGCAGTTTCGGGGGGAGCGGGAAGACCCAGTACTTC.

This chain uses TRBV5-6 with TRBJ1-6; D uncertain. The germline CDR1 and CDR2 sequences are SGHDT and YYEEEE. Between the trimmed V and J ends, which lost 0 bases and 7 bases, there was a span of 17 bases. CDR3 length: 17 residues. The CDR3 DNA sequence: TGTGCCAGCAGCTTGGCCGGGAGGCCCGGTGAGAATTCACCCCTCCACTTT. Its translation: CASSLAGRPGENSPLHF.

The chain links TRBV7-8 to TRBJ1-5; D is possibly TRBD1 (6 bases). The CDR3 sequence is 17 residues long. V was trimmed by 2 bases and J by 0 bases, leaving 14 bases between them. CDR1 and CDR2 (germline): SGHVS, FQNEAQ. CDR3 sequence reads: CASSLNGGADSNQPQHF. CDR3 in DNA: TGTGCCAGCAGCTTAAACGGGGGGGCAGATAGCAATCAGCCCCAGCATTTT.

The CDR3 DNA reads TGTGCCAGCAGTCTCACAGGGGTTCGGAGTGAAAAACTGTTTTTT. Translated, it gives CASSLTGVRSEKLFF. The rearrangement links TRBV28 to TRBJ1-4, with 7 bases lining up with TRBD1. V gave up 5 bases and J gave up 7 bases; unmatched junction bases: 10. The CDR3 loop spans 15 amino acids. Germline V gene sequence: CDR1 MDHEN, CDR2 SYDVKM.

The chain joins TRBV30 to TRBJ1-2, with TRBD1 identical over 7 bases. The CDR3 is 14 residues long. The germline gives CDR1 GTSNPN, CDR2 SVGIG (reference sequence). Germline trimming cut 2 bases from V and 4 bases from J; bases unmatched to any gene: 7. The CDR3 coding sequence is TGTGCCTGGAGTCCCAAGACAGGGAGCTATGGCTACACCTTC. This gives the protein CAWSPKTGSYGYTF.

This CDR3 reads CASSSMGQGNSPLHF. In DNA form, the CDR3 reads TGTGCCAGCAGCTCTATGGGACAGGGTAATTCACCCCTCCACTTT. This sequence joins TRBV7-9 and TRBJ1-6, with TRBD1 matching over 9 bases. The germline CDR1 and CDR2 sequences are SEHNR and FQNEAQ (reference sequence). The CDR3 spans 15 residues. V shed 4 bases and J 6 bases; nucleotides not matched to a gene: 4.

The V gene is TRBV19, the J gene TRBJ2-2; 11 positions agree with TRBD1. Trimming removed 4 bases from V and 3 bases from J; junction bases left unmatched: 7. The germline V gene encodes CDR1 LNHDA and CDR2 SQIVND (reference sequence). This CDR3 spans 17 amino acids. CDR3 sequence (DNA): TGTGCCAGTAGTACCGGACAGGGGGCCCCCGACACCGGGGAGCTGTTTTTT. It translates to CASSTGQGAPDTGELFF. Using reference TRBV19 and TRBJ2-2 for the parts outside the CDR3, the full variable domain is DGGITQSPKYLFRKEGQNVTLSCEQNLNHDAMYWYRQDPGQGLRLIYYSQIVNDFQKGDIAEGYSVSREKKESFPLTVTSAQKNPTAFYLCASSTGQGAPDTGELFFGEGSRLTVL.

CDR3 nucleotide sequence: TGTGCCAGCAGCGTGCGCGGTAGTGGGGACAGTAATCCAAACACCATATATTTT. Translating it yields CASSVRGSGDSNPNTIYF. This sequence joins TRBV9 and TRBJ1-3, with 7 bases lining up with TRBD1. V trimming: 2 bases; J trimming: 6 bases; junction bases outside the gene matches: 17. CDR1 SGDLS and CDR2 YYNGEE come from the germline V gene. The CDR3 is made up of 18 amino acids.

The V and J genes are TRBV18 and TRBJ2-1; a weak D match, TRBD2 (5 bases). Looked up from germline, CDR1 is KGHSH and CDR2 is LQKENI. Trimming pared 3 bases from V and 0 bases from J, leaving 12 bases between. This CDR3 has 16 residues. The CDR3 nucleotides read TGTGCCAGCTCACCCCCCCCGGGGAGCTCCTACAATGAGCAGTTCTTC. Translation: CASSPPPGSSYNEQFF. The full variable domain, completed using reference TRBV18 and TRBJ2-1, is NAGVMQNPRHLVRRRGQEARLRCSPMKGHSHVYWYRQLPEEGLKFMVYLQKENIIDESGMPKERFSAEFPKEGPSILRIQQVVRGDSAAYFCASSPPPGSSYNEQFFGPGTRLTVL.

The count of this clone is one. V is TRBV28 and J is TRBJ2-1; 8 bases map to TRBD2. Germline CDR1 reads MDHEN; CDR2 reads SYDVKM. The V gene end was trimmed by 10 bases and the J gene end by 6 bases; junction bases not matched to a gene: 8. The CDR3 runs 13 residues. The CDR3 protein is CATTGTSFNEQFF. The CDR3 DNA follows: TGTGCCACCACCGGGACTAGTTTCAATGAGCAGTTCTTC.

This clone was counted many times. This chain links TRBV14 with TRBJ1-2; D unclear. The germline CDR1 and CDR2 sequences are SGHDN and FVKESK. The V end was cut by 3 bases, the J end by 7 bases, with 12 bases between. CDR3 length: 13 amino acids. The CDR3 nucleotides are TGTGCCAGCAGCCATGATCGGAGGTTTGGCTACACCTTC. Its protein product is CASSHDRRFGYTF.

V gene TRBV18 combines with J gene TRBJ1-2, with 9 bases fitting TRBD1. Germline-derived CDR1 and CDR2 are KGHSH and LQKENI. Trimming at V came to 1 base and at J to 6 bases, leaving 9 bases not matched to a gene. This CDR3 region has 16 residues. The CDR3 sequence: CASSPLRTGDRDGYTF. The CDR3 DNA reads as TGTGCCAGCTCACCACTAAGGACAGGGGACCGGGATGGCTACACCTTC.

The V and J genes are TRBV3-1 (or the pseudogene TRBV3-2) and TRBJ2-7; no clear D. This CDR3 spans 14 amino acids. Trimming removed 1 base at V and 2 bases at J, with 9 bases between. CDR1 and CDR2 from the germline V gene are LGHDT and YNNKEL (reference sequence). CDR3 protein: CASSQGTVAYEQYF. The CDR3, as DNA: TGTGCCAGCAGCCAAGGTACAGTAGCCTACGAGCAGTACTTC.

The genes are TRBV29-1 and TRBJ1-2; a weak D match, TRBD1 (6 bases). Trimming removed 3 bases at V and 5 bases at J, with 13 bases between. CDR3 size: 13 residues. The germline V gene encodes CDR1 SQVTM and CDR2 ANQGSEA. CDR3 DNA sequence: TGCAGCGTTGATGGGAGGGGGTCTTATGGCTACACCTTC. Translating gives CSVDGRGSYGYTF.

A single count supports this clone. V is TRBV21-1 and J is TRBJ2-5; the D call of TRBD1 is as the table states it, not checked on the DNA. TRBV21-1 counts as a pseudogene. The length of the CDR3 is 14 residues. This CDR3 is CASSKGHFQETQYF. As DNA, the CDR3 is TGTGCCAGCAGCAAGGGACATTTCCAAGAGACCCAGTACTTC.

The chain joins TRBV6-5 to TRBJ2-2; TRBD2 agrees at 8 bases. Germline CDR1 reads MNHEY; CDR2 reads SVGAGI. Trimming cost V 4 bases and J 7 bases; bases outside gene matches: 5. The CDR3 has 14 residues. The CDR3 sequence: CASSSGGAVGELFF. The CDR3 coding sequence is TGTGCCAGCAGTTCCGGGGGGGCGGTCGGGGAGCTGTTTTTT.